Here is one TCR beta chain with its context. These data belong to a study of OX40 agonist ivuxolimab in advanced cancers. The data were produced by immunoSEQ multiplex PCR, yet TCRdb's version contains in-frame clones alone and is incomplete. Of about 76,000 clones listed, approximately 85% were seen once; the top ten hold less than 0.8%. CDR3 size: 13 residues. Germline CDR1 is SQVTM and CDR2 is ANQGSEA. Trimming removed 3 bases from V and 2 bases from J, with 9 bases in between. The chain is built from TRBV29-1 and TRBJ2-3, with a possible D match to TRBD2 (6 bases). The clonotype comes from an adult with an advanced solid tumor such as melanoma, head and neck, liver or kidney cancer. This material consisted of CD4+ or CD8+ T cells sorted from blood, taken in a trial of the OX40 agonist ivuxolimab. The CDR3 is CSVDSGNTDTQYF. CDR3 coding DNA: TGCAGCGTTGATAGCGGAAACACAGATACGCAGTATTTT.